These 28 T cell receptor beta chains share one sample of origin, sequenced in a study of cytomegalovirus exposure and HLA in healthy donors. PCR was performed using 60 Vbeta and 13 Jbeta primers. Sequencing used immunoSEQ multiplex PCR; TCRdb keeps in-frame clones, though not all of them. The sample has 95,000 to 100,000 clones, around 79% seen once. The source material was PBMCs. Receptors were obtained from a woman between 40 and 55 years old in good health and CMV-seronegative.

J is TRBJ2-7 and V is TRBV11-2; D is unresolved. CDR1 is SGHAT, CDR2 FQNNGV, per germline. There are 12 residues in the CDR3. V lost 3 bases and J lost 3, with 6 bases in between. CDR3 sequence reads: CASSFSNYEQYF. The CDR3 DNA reads TGTGCCAGCAGCTTTAGTAACTACGAGCAGTACTTC.

This chain uses TRBV11-2 with TRBJ2-7; D is perhaps TRBD2 (6 bases). Germline V gene data show CDR1 as SGHAT and CDR2 as FQNNGV. This CDR3 comprises 17 residues. V was shortened by 1 base and J by 1 base, with 17 bases between the two germline ends. The CDR3 is CASSLGVSSGLSYEQYF. The CDR3, as DNA: TGTGCCAGCAGCTTAGGGGTCTCCAGCGGACTATCCTACGAGCAGTACTTC.

The rearrangement joins TRBV7-2 to TRBJ2-5, with D perhaps TRBD1 (5 bases). The V and J ends lost 2 bases and 2 bases respectively, with 15 bases between them. This CDR3 spans 16 amino acids. Looked up from germline, CDR1 is SGHTA and CDR2 is FQGNSA. The CDR3 here is CASSLRGAWVQETQYF. The CDR3 coding sequence is TGTGCCAGCAGCTTACGTGGGGCGTGGGTACAAGAGACCCAGTACTTC.

This clone was counted a single time. V is TRBV11-3 and J is TRBJ2-5, with 7 nucleotides matching TRBD2. The CDR3 covers 13 residues. V dropped 2 bases and J dropped 5; count of bases not matched to a gene: 2. Germline V gene sequence: CDR1 SGHNT, CDR2 YENEEA. The CDR3 bases are TGTGCCAGCAGCTTAAGGGGAGGGGAGACCCAGTACTTC. Its protein is CASSLRGGETQYF.

This chain joins TRBV7-2 and TRBJ1-5, with D unresolved. The germline V gene has CDR1 SGHTA and CDR2 FQGNSA. The CDR3 loop spans 14 amino acids. V dropped 3 bases and J dropped 4 bases, with 10 bases sitting between them. DNA for the CDR3: TGTGCCAGCAGCTTCGGGTCCGCTAATCAGCCCCAGCATTTT. This translates into CASSFGSANQPQHF.

The chain uses TRBV7-8 and TRBJ2-1; TRBD2 agrees at 13 bases. Trimming removed 7 bases from V and 1 base from J; junction bases left unmatched: 10. The length of the CDR3 is 18 residues. The germline V gene encodes CDR1 SGHVS and CDR2 FQNEAQ. Here the CDR3 reads CASTLAGGNLGSYNEQFF. The CDR3 DNA is TGTGCCAGCACACTAGCGGGGGGGAACCTGGGGTCCTACAATGAGCAGTTCTTC.

This clone came up once. The CDR3 sequence is CASSSDRGNEKLFF. The CDR3 DNA is TGTGCCAGCTCATCTGACAGGGGAAATGAAAAACTGTTTTTT. The chain employs TRBV18 and TRBJ1-4; 8 positions agree with TRBD1. The CDR3 length is 14 residues. V lost 5 bases and J lost 5; bases outside the gene matches: 4. Looked up from germline, CDR1 is KGHSH and CDR2 is LQKENI.

The chain joins TRBV2 to TRBJ1-2; no clear D. Trimming took off 6 bases at V and 3 bases at J, with 14 bases between the two ends. The CDR3 has 14 amino acids. From germline, CDR1 is SNHLY and CDR2 FYNNEI. This chain's CDR3 is CASRLDGLDYGYTF. In nucleotides, the CDR3 is TGTGCCAGCAGGCTGGACGGACTAGACTATGGCTACACCTTC.

The rearrangement uses TRBV5-8 and TRBJ1-5; D might be TRBD1 (5 bases). V was clipped by 6 bases and J by 0 bases, with 16 bases between them. The CDR3 is 16 residues long. Germline CDR1 SGHTS, CDR2 YDEGEE. The CDR3 nucleotides read TGTGCCAGCACGACAGCCTCCCTTTATAGCAATCAGCCCCAGCATTTT. Translation gives CASTTASLYSNQPQHF.

V and J are TRBV28 and TRBJ2-1; 10 nucleotides match TRBD2. V dropped 4 bases and J dropped 8; count of bases not matched to a gene: 8. This CDR3 region has 15 residues. Germline CDR1 MDHEN, CDR2 SYDVKM. CDR3 sequence reads: CASSSGTSDSHEQFF. In DNA form, the CDR3 reads TGTGCCAGCAGTTCCGGGACTAGCGATTCCCATGAGCAGTTCTTC.

V and J are TRBV7-9 and TRBJ2-3, with D possibly being TRBD1 (5 bases). Germline CDR1 is SEHNR and CDR2 is FQNEAQ (reference sequence). V was shortened by 2 bases and J by 4 bases, with 13 bases between the two germline ends. The CDR3 sequence is 15 residues long. CDR3 loop: CASSLRAGIADTQYF. The CDR3 DNA reads as TGTGCCAGCAGCTTAAGGGCAGGGATAGCAGATACGCAGTATTTT.

The chain joins TRBV27 to TRBJ1-2; 8 bases fit TRBD1. J lost 5 bases, V lost 6 bases, and 11 bases had no gene match. The CDR3 has 15 residues. Germline V gene data show CDR1 as MNHEY and CDR2 as SMNVEV (reference sequence). The CDR3 bases are TGTGCCAGCAGCCTGGACAGGGCGGGCCGGTATGGCTACACCTTC. Translated: CASSLDRAGRYGYTF.

This chain uses TRBV27 with TRBJ1-2, with D possibly being TRBD1 (6 bases). The length of the CDR3 is 13 residues. With 6 bases removed from V and 3 bases from J, the gap between germline ends came to 11 bases. Germline-derived CDR1 and CDR2 are MNHEY and SMNVEV (reference sequence). Here the CDR3 reads CASRTDRDYGYTF. The CDR3 nucleotides are TGTGCCAGCAGGACGGACAGAGACTATGGCTACACCTTC.

The chain joins TRBV11-2 to TRBJ2-1; D is perhaps TRBD2 (6 bases). Germline assignment: CDR1 SGHAT and CDR2 FQNNGV. There are 12 residues in the CDR3. V gave up 5 bases and J gave up 10 bases, with 12 bases separating them. CDR3 nucleotide sequence: TGTGCCAGCAGCCCTACGGGAGACGAGCAGTTCTTC. It specifies CASSPTGDEQFF.

The chain combines TRBV7-2 with TRBJ2-7, with D possibly TRBD2 on 5 matching bases. V lost 1 base to trimming and J lost 2 bases, with 9 bases between them. The CDR3 covers 14 residues. Germline V gene data show CDR1 as SGHTA and CDR2 as FQGNSA. The CDR3 is CASSLVVGTYEQYF. In nucleotides, the CDR3 is TGTGCCAGCAGCTTAGTGGTCGGGACCTACGAGCAGTACTTC.

Here the CDR3 DNA reads TGCGCCAGCAGATCAAGCACAGATACGCAGTATTTT. Its protein is CASRSSTDTQYF. The rearrangement uses TRBV4-3 and TRBJ2-3; D not resolved. Germline V gene sequence: CDR1 LGHNA, CDR2 YSLEER. The length of the CDR3 is 12 residues. Trimming took off 6 bases at V and 0 bases at J, with 4 bases between the two ends.

V gene TRBV7-2 combines with J gene TRBJ1-1, with TRBD1 identical over 7 bases. The CDR3 contains 14 residues. V was pared by 7 bases and J by 4 bases, with 9 bases of the junction left unmatched. Germline V gene data show CDR1 as SGHTA and CDR2 as FQGNSA. This CDR3 is CASKGPRGATEAFF. CDR3 bases: TGTGCCAGCAAGGGGCCCAGGGGGGCCACTGAAGCTTTCTTT.

The chain couples TRBV30 to TRBJ2-1; the D gene is possibly TRBD2 (6 bases). CDR1 and CDR2 (germline): GTSNPN, SVGIG (reference sequence). V was shortened by 6 bases and J by 0 bases, with 9 bases between the two germline ends. The CDR3 has 13 residues. CDR3 sequence: CACRGSSYNEQFF. DNA for the CDR3: TGTGCCTGCCGGGGGAGCTCCTACAATGAGCAGTTCTTC.

The chain recombines TRBV5-4 with TRBJ2-7; TRBD2 matches at 7 bases. This CDR3 spans 12 amino acids. Germline assignment: CDR1 SGHNT and CDR2 YYREEE (reference sequence). Trimming took 2 bases from V and 7 from J; bases not matched to a gene: 3. The CDR3 protein is CASSLVGGEQYF. As DNA, the CDR3 is TGTGCCAGCAGCTTAGTCGGGGGGGAGCAGTACTTC.

As concerns this clone: This same CDR3 is encoded by further DNA sequences in the sample. CDR3 residues: CASSLQGAYEQYF. The CDR3 bases are TGTGCCAGCAGTCTACAGGGGGCCTACGAGCAGTACTTC. The rearrangement joins TRBV28 to TRBJ2-7, with 8 bases that match TRBD1. The CDR3 runs to 13 residues. After removal of 5 bases from V and 2 bases from J, the junction contained 2 bases not matched to a gene. Germline assignment: CDR1 MDHEN and CDR2 SYDVKM.

The genes are TRBV20-1 and TRBJ1-2; D gene ambiguous. The CDR3 consists of 11 residues. V was shortened by 3 bases and J by 4 bases, with 6 bases between the two germline ends. CDR1 is DFQATT and CDR2 is SNEGSKA in the germline V gene (reference sequence). CDR3 nucleotide sequence: TGCAGTGCTAGCGGGAGCTATGGCTACACCTTC. This translates into CSASGSYGYTF.

The genes are TRBV5-1 and TRBJ2-2; 7 bases align to TRBD1. V dropped 0 bases and J dropped 4; count of bases not matched to a gene: 3. The CDR3 is made up of 15 amino acids. Germline-derived CDR1 and CDR2 are SGHRS and YFSETQ. The CDR3 DNA reads as TGCGCCAGCAGCTTGGCTACAGGGGTCACCGGGGAGCTGTTTTTT. The encoded protein is CASSLATGVTGELFF.

This clone was recorded once. This chain uses TRBV2 with TRBJ2-1; 9 positions match TRBD1. Germline V gene sequence: CDR1 SNHLY, CDR2 FYNNEI. CDR3 length: 14 residues. V dropped 5 bases and J dropped 4; count of bases not matched to a gene: 3. Written as DNA, the CDR3 is TGTGCCAGCAGTTTGGGACAGGGATACAATGAGCAGTTCTTC. Translating it yields CASSLGQGYNEQFF.

This chain connects TRBV14 to TRBJ2-7; TRBD2 might be the D (6 bases). Looked up from germline, CDR1 is SGHDN and CDR2 is FVKESK. Between the trimmed V and J ends, which lost 0 bases and 0 bases, there was a span of 9 bases. The CDR3 sequence is 15 residues long. The CDR3 is CASSQDWGLSYEQYF. CDR3 in DNA: TGTGCCAGCAGCCAAGATTGGGGACTCTCCTACGAGCAGTACTTC.

This chain uses TRBV7-8 with TRBJ1-1; D unresolved. The CDR3 has 17 residues. Germline V gene data show CDR1 as SGHVS and CDR2 as FQNEAQ. V was pared by 0 bases and J by 4 bases, with 18 bases between. CDR3 in DNA: TGTGCCAGCAGCTTAGCGCGGCAGATCGGTGGGAGCACTGAAGCTTTCTTT. Residues: CASSLARQIGGSTEAFF.

The chain couples TRBV29-1 to TRBJ1-1; possibly TRBD1 for D (6 bases). V shed 5 bases and J shed 0 bases, with 13 bases lying between them. The germline V gene has CDR1 SQVTM and CDR2 ANQGSEA. The CDR3 runs 14 residues. The CDR3 coding sequence is TGCAGCGTTCTTAACAGGGCCATGAACACTGAAGCTTTCTTT. Residues: CSVLNRAMNTEAFF.

The chain couples TRBV4-3 to TRBJ2-5; D is undetermined. The J call is doubtful: the DNA matches TRBJ2-7 better. The CDR3 has 14 residues. CDR1 is LGHNA, CDR2 YSLEER, per germline. Here the CDR3 reads CASSQDRLSYEQYF. The DNA for the CDR3 is TGCGCCAGCAGCCAAGACAGGCTCTCCTACGAGCAGTACTTC.

V usage is TRBV2 and J usage is TRBJ1-2; a weak D match, TRBD1 (6 bases). CDR1 and CDR2 (germline): SNHLY, FYNNEI. The CDR3 covers 14 residues. The V gene lost 3 bases and the J gene lost 6 bases, with 14 bases spanning the gap. The CDR3 is CASSDSAGENGYTF. In nucleotides, the CDR3 is TGTGCCAGCAGTGATAGTGCAGGGGAGAATGGCTACACCTTC.